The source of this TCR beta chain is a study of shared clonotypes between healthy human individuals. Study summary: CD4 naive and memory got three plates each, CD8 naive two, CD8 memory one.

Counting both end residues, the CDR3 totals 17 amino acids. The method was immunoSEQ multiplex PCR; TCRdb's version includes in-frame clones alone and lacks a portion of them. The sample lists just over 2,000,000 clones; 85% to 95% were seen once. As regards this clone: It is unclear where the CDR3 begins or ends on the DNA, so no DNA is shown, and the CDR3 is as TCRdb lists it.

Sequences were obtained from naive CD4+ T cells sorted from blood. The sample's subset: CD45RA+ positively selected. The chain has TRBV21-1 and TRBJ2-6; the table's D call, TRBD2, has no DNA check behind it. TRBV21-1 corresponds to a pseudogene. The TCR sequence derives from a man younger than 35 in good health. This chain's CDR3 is CASTTNAVGTGANVLTF.